This T cell receptor (beta chain) was profiled in a study of spatial heterogeneity in lung cancer. Study-level findings and limits: Higher tumor mutation counts went along with higher counts of expanded intratumoral alpha and beta TCRs.

Documented time point: sample taken at primary tumor resection. This clonotype was counted at least ten times. Its matching antigen is unknown. TCRdb passed the 5' RACE reads through MiXCR, listing each CDR3 protein once. This table has about 100,000 distinct CDR3 sequences, 4% to 4.5% appearing once. CDR1 and CDR2 from the germline V gene are SNHLY and FYNNEI. V dropped 10 bases and J dropped 10 bases, with 14 bases sitting between them. The CDR3 consists of 11 residues. The sample in question was lung tumor tissue, obtained at surgery. The TCR sequence derives from a male donor with early-stage non-small cell lung cancer. This sequence joins TRBV2 and TRBJ2-1; D gene ambiguous. DNA for the CDR3: TGTGCCACCGACTGGCCACGCGAGCAGTTCTTC. Protein sequence: CATDWPREQFF.